A selection of T cell receptor beta chains follows, all from one sample in a study of intratumoral heterogeneity in liver cancer. Some clones are missing from TCRdb's copy, which holds only in-frame ones; the method was immunoSEQ multiplex PCR. The table has about 6,200 clones, about 72% seen once; the top ten hold roughly two fifths. The sequenced sample was tumor tissue, obtained before any cancer treatment. The receptors originated from a woman in her sixties or seventies with hepatocellular carcinoma. Both conserved end residues are part of each CDR3. The order of the fields is D gene, clone size, V gene, J gene, CDR3 length, CDR3 DNA, CDR3 protein. The D gene is left open where the match is weak. Clone size appears in some rows only: once, few, many, or a class for an expanded clone.

>TRBD2|-|TRBV27|TRBJ2-1|15
TGTGCCAGCAGTTTAAGCGGGGGCTCCTACAATGAGCAGTTCTTC
CASSLSGGSYNEQFF
>-|-|TRBV19|TRBJ2-1|19
TGTGCCAGTAGTATTATTGTGGGGCGGCTCGCGGAGTCCTACAATGAGCAGTTCTTC
CASSIIVGRLAESYNEQFF
>TRBD2|-|TRBV10-3|TRBJ2-5|15
TGTGCCATCAGTTGGACTAGCGGGGGACAAGAGACCCAGTACTTC
CAISWTSGGQETQYF
>TRBD2|-|TRBV5-1|TRBJ2-3|15
TGCGCCAGCAGCTCTAGCGGGAGGGCCTCAGATACGCAGTATTTT
CASSSSGRASDTQYF
>-|-|TRBV6-1|TRBJ1-3|15
TGTGCCAGCAGCCTAGACAGAGGGGCTGGAAACACCATATATTTT
CASSLDRGAGNTIYF
>TRBD2|-|TRBV28|TRBJ2-7|18
TGTGCCAGCAGTCTGGGGACTAGCGGGAGCAGTAACGGCTACGAGCAGTACTTC
CASSLGTSGSSNGYEQYF
>TRBD1|few|TRBV30|TRBJ1-1|15
TGTGCCTGGATTTCAGGGGGCTTCATGAACACTGAAGCTTTCTTT
CAWISGGFMNTEAFF
>-|-|TRBV4-1|TRBJ2-7|14
TGCGCCAGCAGCCAAGATAACAGTCCCTACGAGCAGTACTTC
CASSQDNSPYEQYF
>TRBD2|-|TRBV5-6|TRBJ2-2|16
TGTGCCAGCACCACAGTACTAGCGATGGATGCCGGGGAGCTGTTTTTT
CASTTVLAMDAGELFF
>-|-|TRBV30|TRBJ2-1|14
TGTGCCTGGAGTCCACGAGGGTCCTACAATGAGCAGTTCTTC
CAWSPRGSYNEQFF
>TRBD2|-|TRBV29-1|TRBJ2-1|11
TGCAGCGTTCTTAGCGGGAATGAGCAGTTCTTC
CSVLSGNEQFF
>-|-|TRBV5-1|TRBJ1-1|15
TGCGCCAGCAGCCCCGCTCAGGGACCCATCACTGAAGCTTTCTTT
CASSPAQGPITEAFF
>-|few|TRBV21-1|TRBJ2-7|15
TGTGCCAGCAGCAAAGATGGCCAGGAATGGGGCGAGCAGTACTTC
CASSKDGQEWGEQYF
>-|-|TRBV2|TRBJ2-7|11
TGTGCCAGCAGTGTAGGCGACGAGCAGTACTTC
CASSVGDEQYF